Sequencing of this T cell receptor (beta chain) was carried out in a study of T cell responses to AZD1222 COVID-19 vaccine. As for the study in general: Second doses at about 4 or about 12 weeks were pooled.

Measured with immunoSEQ multiplex PCR; TCRdb has only the in-frame clones, and not every one. The table has 150,000 or so clones, about 90% seen once. CDR3 length equals 17 residues. The germline CDR1 and CDR2 sequences are SGHAT and FQNNGV. V was cut by 4 bases and J by 3 bases, with 21 bases left in between. The rearrangement joins TRBV11-2 to TRBJ1-1, with D perhaps matching TRBD1 (5 bases). The sequence derives from an adult in good health. The sample was peripheral blood, taken on day 0 of AZD1222 vaccination. Here the CDR3 reads CASSSIIDSTLHTEAFF. The CDR3 region has the DNA TGTGCCAGCAGCTCTATCATAGACAGTACCTTGCACACTGAAGCTTTCTTT.